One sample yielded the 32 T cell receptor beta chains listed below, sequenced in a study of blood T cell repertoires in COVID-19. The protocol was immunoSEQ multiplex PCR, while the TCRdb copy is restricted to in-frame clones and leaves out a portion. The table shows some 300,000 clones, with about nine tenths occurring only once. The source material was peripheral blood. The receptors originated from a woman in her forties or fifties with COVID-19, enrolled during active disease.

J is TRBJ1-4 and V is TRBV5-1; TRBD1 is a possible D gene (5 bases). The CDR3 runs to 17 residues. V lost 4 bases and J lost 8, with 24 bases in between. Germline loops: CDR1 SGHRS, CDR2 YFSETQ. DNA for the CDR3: TGCGCCAGCAGCGCGCACGGGGCGGGGAGAGAAGAGGAAAAACTGTTTTTT. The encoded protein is CASSAHGAGREEEKLFF.

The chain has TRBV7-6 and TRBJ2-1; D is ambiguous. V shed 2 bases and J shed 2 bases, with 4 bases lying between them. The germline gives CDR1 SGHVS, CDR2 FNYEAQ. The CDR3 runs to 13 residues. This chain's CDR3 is CASSLTTYNEQFF. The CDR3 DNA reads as TGTGCCAGCAGCTTAACTACCTACAATGAGCAGTTCTTC.

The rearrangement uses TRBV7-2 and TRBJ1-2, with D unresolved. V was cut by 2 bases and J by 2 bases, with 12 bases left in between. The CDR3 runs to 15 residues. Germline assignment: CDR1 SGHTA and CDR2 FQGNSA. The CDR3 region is CASSLIVAGNYGYTF. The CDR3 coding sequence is TGTGCCAGCAGCTTAATCGTGGCAGGAAACTATGGCTACACCTTC.

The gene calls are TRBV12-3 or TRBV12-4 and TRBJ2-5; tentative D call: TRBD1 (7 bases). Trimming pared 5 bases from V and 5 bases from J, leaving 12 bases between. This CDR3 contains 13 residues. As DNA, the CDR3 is TGTGCCAGCAGTCCAGGGGGGTGGGAGACCCAGTACTTC. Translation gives CASSPGGWETQYF.

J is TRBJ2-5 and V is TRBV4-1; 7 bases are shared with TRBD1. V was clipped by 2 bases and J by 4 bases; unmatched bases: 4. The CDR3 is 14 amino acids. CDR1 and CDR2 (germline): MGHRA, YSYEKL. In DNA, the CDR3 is TGCGCCAGCAGCCAACGACGACAGGGAGAGACCCAGTACTTC. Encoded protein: CASSQRRQGETQYF.

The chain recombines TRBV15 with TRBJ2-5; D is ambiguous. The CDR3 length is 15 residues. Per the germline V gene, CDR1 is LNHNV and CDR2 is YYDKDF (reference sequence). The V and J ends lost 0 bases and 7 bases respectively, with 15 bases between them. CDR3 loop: CATSRDRSASGTQYF. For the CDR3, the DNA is TGTGCCACCAGCAGAGATCGTTCCGCCTCGGGGACCCAGTACTTC.

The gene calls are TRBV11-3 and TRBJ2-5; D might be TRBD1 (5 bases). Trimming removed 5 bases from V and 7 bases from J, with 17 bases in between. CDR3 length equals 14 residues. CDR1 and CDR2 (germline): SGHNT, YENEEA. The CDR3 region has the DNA TGTGCCAGCAGCCCCGTAGGGGCAATTGGGACCCAGTACTTC. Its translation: CASSPVGAIGTQYF.

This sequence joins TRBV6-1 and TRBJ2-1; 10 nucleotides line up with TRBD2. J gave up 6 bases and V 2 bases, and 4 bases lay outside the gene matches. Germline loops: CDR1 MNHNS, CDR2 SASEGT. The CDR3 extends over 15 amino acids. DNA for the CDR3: TGTGCCAGCAGTGAATGGGGGACTAGCGTCAATGAGCAGTTCTTC. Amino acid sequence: CASSEWGTSVNEQFF.

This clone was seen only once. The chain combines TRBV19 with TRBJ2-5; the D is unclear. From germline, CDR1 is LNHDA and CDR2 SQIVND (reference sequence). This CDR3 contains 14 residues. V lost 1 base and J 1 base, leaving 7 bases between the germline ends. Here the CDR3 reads CASSIGDSQETQYF. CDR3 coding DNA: TGTGCCAGTAGTATAGGAGATTCCCAAGAGACCCAGTACTTC.

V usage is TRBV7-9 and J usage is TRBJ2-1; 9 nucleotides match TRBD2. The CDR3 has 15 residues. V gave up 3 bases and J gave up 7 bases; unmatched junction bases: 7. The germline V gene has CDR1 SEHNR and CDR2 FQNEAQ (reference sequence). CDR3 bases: TGTGCCAGCAGCTTCAGTAGCGGGAGTGGGAATGAGCAGTTCTTC. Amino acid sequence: CASSFSSGSGNEQFF.

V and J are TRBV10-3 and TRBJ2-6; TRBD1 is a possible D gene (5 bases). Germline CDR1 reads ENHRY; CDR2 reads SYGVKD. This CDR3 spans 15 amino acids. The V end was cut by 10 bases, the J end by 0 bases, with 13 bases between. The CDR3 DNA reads TGTGCCAGTTGCACAGGCCTCTCTGGGGCCAACGTCCTGACTTTC. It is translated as CASCTGLSGANVLTF.

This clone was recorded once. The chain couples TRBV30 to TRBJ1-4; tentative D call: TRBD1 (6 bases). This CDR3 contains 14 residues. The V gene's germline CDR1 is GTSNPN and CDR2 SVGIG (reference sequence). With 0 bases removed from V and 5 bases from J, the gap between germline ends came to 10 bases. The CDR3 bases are TGTGCCTGGAGTGTACGGGGGGCGAATGAAAAACTGTTTTTT. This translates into CAWSVRGANEKLFF.

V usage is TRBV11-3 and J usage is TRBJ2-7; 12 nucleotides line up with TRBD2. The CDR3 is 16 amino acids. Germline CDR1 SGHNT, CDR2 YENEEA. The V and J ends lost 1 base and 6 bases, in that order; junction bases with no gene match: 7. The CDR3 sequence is CASSLVLGLAGREQYF. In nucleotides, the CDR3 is TGTGCCAGCAGCTTAGTCCTAGGACTAGCGGGACGCGAGCAGTACTTC.

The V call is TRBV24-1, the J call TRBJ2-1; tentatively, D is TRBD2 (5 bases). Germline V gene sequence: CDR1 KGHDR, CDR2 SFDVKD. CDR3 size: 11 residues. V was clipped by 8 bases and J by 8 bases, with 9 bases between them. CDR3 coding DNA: TGTGCCACCATGGAGGTGGATGAGCAGTTCTTC. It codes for CATMEVDEQFF.

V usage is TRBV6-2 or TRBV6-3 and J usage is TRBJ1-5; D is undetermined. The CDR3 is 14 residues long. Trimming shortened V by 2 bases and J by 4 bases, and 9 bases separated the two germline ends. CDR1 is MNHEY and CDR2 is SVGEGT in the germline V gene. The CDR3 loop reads CASSYREGNQPQHF. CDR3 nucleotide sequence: TGTGCCAGCAGTTACAGGGAGGGAAATCAGCCCCAGCATTTT.

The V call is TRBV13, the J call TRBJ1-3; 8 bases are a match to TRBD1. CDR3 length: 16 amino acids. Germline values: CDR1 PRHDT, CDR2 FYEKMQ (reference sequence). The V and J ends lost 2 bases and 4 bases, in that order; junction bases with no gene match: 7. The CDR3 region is CASSLFRTGKGNTIYF. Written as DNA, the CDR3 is TGTGCCAGCAGCTTATTTAGGACAGGGAAGGGAAACACCATATATTTT.

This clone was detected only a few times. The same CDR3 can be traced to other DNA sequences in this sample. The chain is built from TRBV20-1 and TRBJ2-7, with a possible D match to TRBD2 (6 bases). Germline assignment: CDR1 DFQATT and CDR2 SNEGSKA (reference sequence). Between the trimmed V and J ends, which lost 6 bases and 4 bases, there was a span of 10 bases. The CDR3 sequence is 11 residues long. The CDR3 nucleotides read TGCAGTGCGGGGGACTCTTACGAGCAGTACTTC. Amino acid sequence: CSAGDSYEQYF.

CDR3 in amino acids: CASSIYSGGIYNEQFF. The DNA of the CDR3 is TGTGCCAGTAGTATATATAGCGGGGGAATCTACAATGAGCAGTTCTTC. The chain carries TRBV19 and TRBJ2-1; the match to TRBD2 covers 9 bases. The CDR3 length is 16 residues. Germline CDR1 reads LNHDA; CDR2 reads SQIVND (reference sequence). V lost 2 bases and J lost 3; bases outside the gene matches: 5.

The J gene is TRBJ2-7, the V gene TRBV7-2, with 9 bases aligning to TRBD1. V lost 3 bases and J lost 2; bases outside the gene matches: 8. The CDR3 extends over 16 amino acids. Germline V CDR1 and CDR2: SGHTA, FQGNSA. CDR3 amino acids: CASSFRSGTGTYEQYF. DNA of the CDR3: TGTGCCAGCAGCTTTCGCTCCGGGACAGGGACCTACGAGCAGTACTTC. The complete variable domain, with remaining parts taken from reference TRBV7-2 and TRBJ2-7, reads GAGVSQSPSNKVTEKGKDVELRCDPISGHTALYWYRQSLGQGLEFLIYFQGNSAPDKSGLPSDRFSAERTGGSVSTLTIQRTQQEDSAVYLCASSFRSGTGTYEQYFGPGTRLTVT.

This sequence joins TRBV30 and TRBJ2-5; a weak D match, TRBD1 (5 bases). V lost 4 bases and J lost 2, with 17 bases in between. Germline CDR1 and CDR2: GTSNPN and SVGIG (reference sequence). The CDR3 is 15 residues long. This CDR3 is CAWTPYTGKQETQYF. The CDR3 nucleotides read TGTGCCTGGACACCTTACACAGGAAAGCAAGAGACCCAGTACTTC.

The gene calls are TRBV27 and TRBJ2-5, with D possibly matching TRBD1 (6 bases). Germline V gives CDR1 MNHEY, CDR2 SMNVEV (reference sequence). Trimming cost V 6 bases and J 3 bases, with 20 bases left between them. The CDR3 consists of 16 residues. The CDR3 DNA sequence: TGTGCCAGCAGCCCAGGGGCTCTGGTGAATAAAGAGACCCAGTACTTC. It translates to CASSPGALVNKETQYF.

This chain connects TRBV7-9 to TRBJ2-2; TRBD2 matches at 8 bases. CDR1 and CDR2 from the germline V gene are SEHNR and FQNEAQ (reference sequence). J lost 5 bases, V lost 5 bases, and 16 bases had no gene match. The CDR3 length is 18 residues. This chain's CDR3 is CASSPIRSGRAGTGELFF. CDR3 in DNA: TGTGCCAGCAGCCCGATACGAAGCGGGAGAGCGGGTACCGGGGAGCTGTTTTTT.

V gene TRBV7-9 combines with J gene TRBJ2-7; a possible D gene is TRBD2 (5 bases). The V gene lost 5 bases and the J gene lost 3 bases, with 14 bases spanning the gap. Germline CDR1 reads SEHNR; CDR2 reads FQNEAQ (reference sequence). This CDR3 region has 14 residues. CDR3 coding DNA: TGTGCCAGCAGCATTGAGGGCGCCGGCTACGAGCAGTACTTC. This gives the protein CASSIEGAGYEQYF.

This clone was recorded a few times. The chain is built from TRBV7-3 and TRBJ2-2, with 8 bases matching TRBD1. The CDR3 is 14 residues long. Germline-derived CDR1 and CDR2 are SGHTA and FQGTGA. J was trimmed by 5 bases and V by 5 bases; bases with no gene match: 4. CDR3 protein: CASSARTGTGELFF. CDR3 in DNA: TGTGCCAGCAGCGCCCGGACAGGGACCGGGGAGCTGTTTTTT.

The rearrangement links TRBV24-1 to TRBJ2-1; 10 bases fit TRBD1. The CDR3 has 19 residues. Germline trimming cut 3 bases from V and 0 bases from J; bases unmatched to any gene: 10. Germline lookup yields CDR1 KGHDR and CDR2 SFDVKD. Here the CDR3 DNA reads TGTGCCACCAGTGATAGGGACAGGGGTATTGCAAGCTCCTACAATGAGCAGTTCTTC. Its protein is CATSDRDRGIASSYNEQFF.

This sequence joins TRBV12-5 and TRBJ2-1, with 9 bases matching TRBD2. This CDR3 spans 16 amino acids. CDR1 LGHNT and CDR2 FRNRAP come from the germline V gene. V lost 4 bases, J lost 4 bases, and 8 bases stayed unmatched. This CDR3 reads CASGSSPTSGYNEQFF. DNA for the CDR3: TGTGCTAGTGGTTCTTCCCCGACTAGCGGATACAATGAGCAGTTCTTC.

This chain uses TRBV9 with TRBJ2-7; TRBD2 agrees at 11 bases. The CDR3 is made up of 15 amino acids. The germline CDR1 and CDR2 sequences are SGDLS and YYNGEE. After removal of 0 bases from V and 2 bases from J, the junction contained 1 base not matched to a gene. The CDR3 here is CASSVDSGRAYEQYF. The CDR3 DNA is TGTGCCAGCAGCGTAGATAGCGGGAGGGCCTACGAGCAGTACTTC. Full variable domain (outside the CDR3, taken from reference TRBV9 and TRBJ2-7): DSGVTQTPKHLITATGQRVTLRCSPRSGDLSVYWYQQSLDQGLQFLIQYYNGEERAKGNILERFSAQQFPDLHSELNLSSLELGDSALYFCASSVDSGRAYEQYFGPGTRLTVT.

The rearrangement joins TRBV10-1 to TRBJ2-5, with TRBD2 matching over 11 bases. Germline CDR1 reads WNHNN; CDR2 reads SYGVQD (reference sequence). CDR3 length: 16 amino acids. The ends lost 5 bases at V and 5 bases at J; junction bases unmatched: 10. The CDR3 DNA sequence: TGCGCCAGCAGTTGGGATCCTAGCGGGAGGAAGGAGACCCAGTACTTC. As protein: CASSWDPSGRKETQYF.

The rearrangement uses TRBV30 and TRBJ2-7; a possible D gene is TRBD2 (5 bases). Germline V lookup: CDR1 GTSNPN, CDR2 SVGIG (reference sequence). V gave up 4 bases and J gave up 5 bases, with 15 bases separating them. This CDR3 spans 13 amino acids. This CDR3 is CAWTSGLPNEQYF. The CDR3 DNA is TGTGCCTGGACCAGCGGTCTCCCCAACGAGCAGTACTTC.

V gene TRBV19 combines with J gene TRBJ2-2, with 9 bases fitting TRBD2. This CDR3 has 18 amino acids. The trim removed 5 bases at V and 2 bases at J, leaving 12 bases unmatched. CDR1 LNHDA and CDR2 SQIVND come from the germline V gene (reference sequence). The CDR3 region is CASSSRLAGVPNTGELFF. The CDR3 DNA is TGTGCCAGTAGTTCCCGCTTAGCGGGGGTCCCCAACACCGGGGAGCTGTTTTTT. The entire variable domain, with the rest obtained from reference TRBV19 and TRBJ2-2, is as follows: DGGITQSPKYLFRKEGQNVTLSCEQNLNHDAMYWYRQDPGQGLRLIYYSQIVNDFQKGDIAEGYSVSREKKESFPLTVTSAQKNPTAFYLCASSSRLAGVPNTGELFFGEGSRLTVL.

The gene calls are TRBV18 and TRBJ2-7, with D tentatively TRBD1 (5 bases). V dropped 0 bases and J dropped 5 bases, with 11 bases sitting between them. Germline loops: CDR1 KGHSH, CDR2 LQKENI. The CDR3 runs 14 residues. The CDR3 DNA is TGTGCCAGCTCACCACCCCCAGGGCTGAACGAGCAGTACTTC. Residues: CASSPPPGLNEQYF.

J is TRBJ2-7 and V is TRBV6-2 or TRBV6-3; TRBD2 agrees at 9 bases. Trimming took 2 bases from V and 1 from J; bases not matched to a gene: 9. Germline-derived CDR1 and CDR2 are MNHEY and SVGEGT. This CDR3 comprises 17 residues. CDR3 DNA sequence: TGTGCCAGCAGTTACCGGTCTAGCGGGGCCAATTCCTACGAGCAGTACTTC. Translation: CASSYRSSGANSYEQYF.